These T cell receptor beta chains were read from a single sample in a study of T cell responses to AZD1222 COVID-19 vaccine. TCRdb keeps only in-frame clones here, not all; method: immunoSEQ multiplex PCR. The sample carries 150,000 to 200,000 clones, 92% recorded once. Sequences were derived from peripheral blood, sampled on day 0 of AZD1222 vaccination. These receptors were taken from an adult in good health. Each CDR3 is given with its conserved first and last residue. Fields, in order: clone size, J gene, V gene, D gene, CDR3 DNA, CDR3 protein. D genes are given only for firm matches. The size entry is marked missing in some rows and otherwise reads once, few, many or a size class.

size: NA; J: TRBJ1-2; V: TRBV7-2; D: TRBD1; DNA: TGTGCCAGCAGTTTAGCTGACAGGGGACACACTAGGGGTTATGGCTACACCTTC; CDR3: CASSLADRGHTRGYGYTF
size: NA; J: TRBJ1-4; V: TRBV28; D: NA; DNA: TGTGCCAGCAGTTTGTCCAGGGCTGAAAAACTGTTTTTT; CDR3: CASSLSRAEKLFF
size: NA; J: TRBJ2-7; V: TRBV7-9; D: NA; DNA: TGTGCCAGCAGCTTCAACCCCCGGAGGGGGGAGTACGAGCAGTACTTC; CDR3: CASSFNPRRGEYEQYF
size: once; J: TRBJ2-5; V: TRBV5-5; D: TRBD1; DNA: TGTGCCAGCAGCGGCAAGGGACAGGGGGCGAAAGAGACCCAGTACTTC; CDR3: CASSGKGQGAKETQYF
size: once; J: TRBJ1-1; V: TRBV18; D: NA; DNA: TGTGCCAGCTCCGGACAGCTGAACACTGAAGCTTTCTTT; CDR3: CASSGQLNTEAFF
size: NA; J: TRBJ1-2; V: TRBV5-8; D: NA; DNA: TGTGCCAGCAGCCCCAGGAACTATGGCTACACCTTC; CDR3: CASSPRNYGYTF
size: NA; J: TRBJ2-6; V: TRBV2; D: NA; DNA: TGTGCCAGCATCCCAGGGCCCAGCTCTGGGGCCAACGTCCTGACTTTC; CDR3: CASIPGPSSGANVLTF
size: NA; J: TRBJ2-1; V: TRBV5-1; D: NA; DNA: TGCGCCAGCAGCTTGGGGAGCAATGAGCAGTTCTTC; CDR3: CASSLGSNEQFF
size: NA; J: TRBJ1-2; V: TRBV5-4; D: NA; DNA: TGTGCCAGCAGCCCCACTGGAGAGATTTCGGACTATGGCTACACCTTC; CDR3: CASSPTGEISDYGYTF
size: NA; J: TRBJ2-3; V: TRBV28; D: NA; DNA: TGTGCCAGCAACCTGCGAGGCCCAGATACGCAGTATTTT; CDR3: CASNLRGPDTQYF
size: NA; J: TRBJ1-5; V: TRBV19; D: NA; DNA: TGTGCCAGTAGTATTGGAGGATATAGCAATCAGCCCCAGCATTTT; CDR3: CASSIGGYSNQPQHF
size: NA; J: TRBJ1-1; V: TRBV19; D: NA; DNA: TGTGCCAGTACCATGGGGGGGCTCGCTGAAGCTTTCTTT; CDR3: CASTMGGLAEAFF
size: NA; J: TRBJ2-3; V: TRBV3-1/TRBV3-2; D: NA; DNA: TGTGCCAGCAGCCAAGACCCGGTCCTCACAGATACGCAGTATTTT; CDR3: CASSQDPVLTDTQYF
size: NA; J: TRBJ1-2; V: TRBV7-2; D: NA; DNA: TGTGCCAGCAGTCTCTATAGGGAGCTCTATGGCTACACCTTC; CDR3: CASSLYRELYGYTF
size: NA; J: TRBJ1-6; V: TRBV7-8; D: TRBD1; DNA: TGTGCCAGCAGACCAGGGGGTCTTCCTAGCTCCTATAATTCACCCCTCCACTTT; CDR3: CASRPGGLPSSYNSPLHF
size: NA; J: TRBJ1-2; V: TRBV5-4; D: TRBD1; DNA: TGTGCCAGTCGGCCCAGGGGGGGGAATGGCTACACCTTC; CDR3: CASRPRGGNGYTF
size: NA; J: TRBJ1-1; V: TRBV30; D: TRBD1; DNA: TGTGCCTGGAGGTGGGCCAGGGGGTACACTGAAGCTTTCTTT; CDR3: CAWRWARGYTEAFF
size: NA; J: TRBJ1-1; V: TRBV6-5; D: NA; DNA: TGTGCCAGCAGTAGAAGTGGGGGCACTGAAGCTTTCTTT; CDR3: CASSRSGGTEAFF
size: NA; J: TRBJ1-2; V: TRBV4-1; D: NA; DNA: TGCGCCAGCAGCCAAGAGGGAGGAGGGGGCTACACCTTC; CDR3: CASSQEGGGGYTF
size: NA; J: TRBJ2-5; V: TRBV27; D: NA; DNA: TGTGCCAGCAGTCGGGGTAGGGAGACCCAGTACTTC; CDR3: CASSRGRETQYF
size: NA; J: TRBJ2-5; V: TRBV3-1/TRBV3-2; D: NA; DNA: TGTGCCAGCAGCGACGGAGAAGAGACCCAGTACTTC; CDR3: CASSDGEETQYF
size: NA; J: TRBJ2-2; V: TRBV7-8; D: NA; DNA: TGTGCCAGCAGCCGGGTGGCCGGGGAGCTGTTTTTT; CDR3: CASSRVAGELFF
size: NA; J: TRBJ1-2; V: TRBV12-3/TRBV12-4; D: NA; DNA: TGTGCCAGCAGTGGGGGGACCAACTATGGCTACACCTTC; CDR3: CASSGGTNYGYTF
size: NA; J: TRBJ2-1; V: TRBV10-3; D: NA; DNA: TGTGCCATCAATATCCGGGACACTACTAATTACAATGAGCAGTTCTTC; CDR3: CAINIRDTTNYNEQFF
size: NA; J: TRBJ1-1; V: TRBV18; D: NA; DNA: TGTGCCAGCTCTCCAATAGGAGGTACGGCGAACACTGAAGCTTTCTTT; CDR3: CASSPIGGTANTEAFF
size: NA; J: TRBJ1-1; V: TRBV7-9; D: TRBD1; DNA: TGTGCCAGCAGCCGGACAGGGCTGAACACTGAAGCTTTCTTT; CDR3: CASSRTGLNTEAFF